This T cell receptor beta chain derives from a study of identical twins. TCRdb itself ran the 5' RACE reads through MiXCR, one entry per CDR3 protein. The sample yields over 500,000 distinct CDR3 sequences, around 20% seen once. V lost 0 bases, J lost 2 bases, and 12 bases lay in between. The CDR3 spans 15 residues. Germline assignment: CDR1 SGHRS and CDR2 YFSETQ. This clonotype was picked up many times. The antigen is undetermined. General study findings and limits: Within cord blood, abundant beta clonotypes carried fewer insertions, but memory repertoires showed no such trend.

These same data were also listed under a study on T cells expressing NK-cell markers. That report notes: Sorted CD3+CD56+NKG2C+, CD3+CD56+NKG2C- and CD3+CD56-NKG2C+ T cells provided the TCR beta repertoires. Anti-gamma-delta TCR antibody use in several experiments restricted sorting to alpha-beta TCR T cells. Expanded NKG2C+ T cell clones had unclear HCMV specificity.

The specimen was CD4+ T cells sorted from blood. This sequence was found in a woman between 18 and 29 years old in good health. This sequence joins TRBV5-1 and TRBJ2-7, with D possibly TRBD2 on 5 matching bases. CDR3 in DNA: TGCGCCAGCAGCTTGGTAGGAGGAGGCACCTACGAGCAGTACTTC. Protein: CASSLVGGGTYEQYF.